The 31 T cell receptor beta chains below come from one sample, sequenced in a study of blood T cells in healthy people across ages. The use of a sample-barcoded 5' primer and a J-beta primer mix characterized a second PCR of about 7 to 12 cycles. MiXCR was run by TCRdb on the 5' RACE reads, yielding one entry per CDR3 protein. The sample contains some 780,000 distinct CDR3 sequences, 45% to 70% of which appear only once. The sequencing sample was made of blood. These receptors came from a man aged 35-49 years in good health.

The J gene is TRBJ2-2, the V gene TRBV9; D is perhaps TRBD2 (5 bases). The ends were cut back, 3 bases at V and 4 bases at J, with 16 bases in the middle. This CDR3 region has 16 residues. Looked up from germline, CDR1 is SGDLS and CDR2 is YYNGEE. Here the CDR3 DNA reads TGTGCCAGCAGCGCGACCTTTTTTGAGGGCACCGGGGAGCTGTTTTTT. Translation: CASSATFFEGTGELFF.

This clonotype has just a few counts. The chain links TRBV7-2 to TRBJ2-7; D unresolved. The J call may be wrong; the DNA end is better matched by TRBJ2-5. There are 12 residues in the CDR3. The V gene's germline CDR1 is SGHTA and CDR2 FQGNSA. CDR3 nucleotide sequence: TGTGCCAGCAGCTTAGCCCCCCAGACCCAGTACTTC. Encoded protein: CASSLAPQTQYF.

The CDR3 protein is CASSTRDRGRYEAFF. The CDR3 bases are TGTGCCAGCAGTACTCGGGACAGGGGGAGATATGAAGCTTTCTTT. This chain links TRBV6-2 or TRBV6-3 with TRBJ1-1; 11 bases line up with TRBD1. This CDR3 spans 15 amino acids. Looked up from germline, CDR1 is MNHEY and CDR2 is SVGEGT. V lost 5 bases, J lost 7 bases, and 9 bases stayed unmatched.

A word on this clonotype: The junction departs from the called germline gene at one end, perhaps through a read error. V usage is TRBV24-1 and J usage is TRBJ2-5; TRBD2 matches 7 bases. CDR3 length equals 15 residues. CDR1 is KGHDR and CDR2 is SFDVKD in the germline V gene. DNA for the CDR3: TGTGCCACCAGTGCTTTGGCGGGAGAACAAGAGACCCAGTACTTC. As protein: CATSALAGEQETQYF.

This clonotype was counted only a few times. The chain carries TRBV4-3 and TRBJ2-7, with D perhaps TRBD2 (5 bases). This CDR3 has 16 residues. V was clipped by 0 bases and J by 7 bases, with 19 bases between them. Germline V gene data show CDR1 as LGHNA and CDR2 as YSLEER. CDR3 DNA: TGCGCCAGCAGCCAAGATTCAGGTGGTTTACCGGGGGAGCAGTACTTC. Its translation: CASSQDSGGLPGEQYF.

The chain joins TRBV29-1 to TRBJ2-5; TRBD2 matches 10 bases. This CDR3 comprises 14 residues. The V gene end was trimmed by 4 bases and the J gene end by 2 bases; junction bases not matched to a gene: 4. Germline-derived CDR1 and CDR2 are SQVTM and ANQGSEA. CDR3 loop: CSVALLAGQETQYF. The DNA for the CDR3 is TGCAGCGTTGCCCTACTAGCGGGACAAGAGACCCAGTACTTC.

This clonotype has a handful of counts. The rearrangement joins TRBV28 to TRBJ1-1; D unresolved. Looked up from germline, CDR1 is MDHEN and CDR2 is SYDVKM. The V end was cut by 8 bases, the J end by 0 bases, with 13 bases between. There are 14 residues in the CDR3. The CDR3 protein is CASGIGVMNTEAFF. The CDR3, as DNA: TGTGCCAGCGGTATCGGGGTCATGAACACTGAAGCTTTCTTT.

In this sample, this clonotype turned up a few times. The chain recombines TRBV27 with TRBJ2-3; 7 bases line up with TRBD1. CDR3 length: 11 residues. In germline, CDR1 is MNHEY, CDR2 SMNVEV (reference sequence). Germline trimming cut 6 bases from V and 11 bases from J; bases unmatched to any gene: 5. The CDR3 nucleotides are TGTGCCAGCAGCCGGGACAGCAAGCAGTATTTT. Protein: CASSRDSKQYF.

Only a few counts were recorded for this clonotype. The chain couples TRBV5-1 to TRBJ2-3; a weak D match, TRBD1 (6 bases). CDR3 size: 17 residues. Germline V gene lookup returns CDR1 SGHRS and CDR2 YFSETQ. The ends were cut back, 0 bases at V and 0 bases at J, with 14 bases in the middle. The CDR3 loop reads CASSLEGVQTSTDTQYF. CDR3 coding DNA: TGCGCCAGCAGCTTGGAGGGGGTGCAAACTAGCACAGATACGCAGTATTTT.

The gene calls are TRBV5-1 and TRBJ2-5, with D possibly matching TRBD2 (6 bases). The length of the CDR3 is 15 residues. Germline-derived CDR1 and CDR2 are SGHRS and YFSETQ. Trimming removed 0 bases at V and 5 bases at J, with 14 bases between. The CDR3 region has the DNA TGCGCCAGCAGCTTGGTATGGGGGGTCGAGGAGACCCAGTACTTC. This sequence encodes CASSLVWGVEETQYF.

The chain joins TRBV18 to TRBJ2-4; D possibly uses TRBD1 or TRBD2 (5 bases each). The V end was cut by 5 bases, the J end by 13 bases, with 18 bases between. The CDR3 covers 13 residues. Germline values: CDR1 KGHSH, CDR2 LQKENI. The CDR3 region is CASSGDARFQQYF. In nucleotides, the CDR3 is TGTGCCAGCTCAGGGGACGCCCGATTTCAGCAGTACTTC.

This clonotype was seen a few times. The CDR3 spells CASSLEGRVSPLHF. CDR3 nucleotide sequence: TGTGCCAGCAGCTTAGAGGGCAGGGTTTCACCCCTCCACTTT. This chain joins TRBV11-2 and TRBJ1-6; a possible D gene is TRBD1 (5 bases). The V gene lost 0 bases and the J gene lost 9 bases, with 9 bases spanning the gap. The length of the CDR3 is 14 residues. The germline V gene encodes CDR1 SGHAT and CDR2 FQNNGV.

V and J are TRBV28 and TRBJ1-5, with TRBD1 matching 9 bases. This CDR3 region has 13 residues. Germline V gives CDR1 MDHEN, CDR2 SYDVKM. J lost 3 bases, V lost 8 bases, and 2 bases had no gene match. CDR3 nucleotide sequence: TGTGCCAGCGGGGACAGGGTCAATCAGCCCCAGCATTTT. Translation gives CASGDRVNQPQHF.

This clonotype was seen more than once but under ten times. This rearrangement joins TRBV21-1 to TRBJ2-3; the D segment call TRBD2 is taken from the table without a DNA check. TRBV21-1 is a known pseudogene. The CDR3 is 18 amino acids. This CDR3 is CASSPLAGTSGRIDTQYF. CDR3 coding DNA: TGTGCCAGCAGCCCCCTGGCGGGGACTAGCGGGAGAATAGATACGCAGTATTTT.

The rearrangement links TRBV7-2 to TRBJ2-5; possibly TRBD1 for D (6 bases). Germline CDR1 is SGHTA and CDR2 is FQGNSA. The CDR3 is 13 amino acids. Trimming shortened V by 3 bases and J by 5 bases, and 10 bases separated the two germline ends. CDR3 sequence: CASSFVQGETQYF. The CDR3 DNA sequence: TGTGCCAGCAGCTTTGTTCAGGGGGAGACCCAGTACTTC.

The chain recombines TRBV20-1 with TRBJ2-7; a weak D match, TRBD1 (5 bases). Germline V CDR1 and CDR2: DFQATT, SNEGSKA (reference sequence). Deletions cut 1 base from V and 1 base from J, with 8 bases between. The CDR3 is made up of 13 amino acids. The CDR3 sequence: CSARVPGSYEQYF. CDR3 DNA: TGCAGTGCTAGAGTTCCAGGGTCCTACGAGCAGTACTTC.

This chain links TRBV7-2 with TRBJ2-2; the match to TRBD2 covers 7 bases. The CDR3 is 14 amino acids. V lost 6 bases, J lost 5 bases, and 6 bases stayed unmatched. Germline V gene data show CDR1 as SGHTA and CDR2 as FQGNSA. This chain's CDR3 is CASRSGLTTGELFF. CDR3 DNA sequence: TGTGCCAGCAGGTCGGGACTAACGACCGGGGAGCTGTTTTTT.

This clonotype came up once. The CDR3 region has the DNA TGTGCCAGCAGCCAAGTAGGACAGCGAAATTACAATGAGCAGTTCTTC. This sequence encodes CASSQVGQRNYNEQFF. The chain recombines TRBV3-1 with TRBJ2-1; maybe TRBD1 (6 bases). Trimming stripped 1 base from V and 4 bases from J, with 14 bases between. CDR3 length equals 16 residues. CDR1 and CDR2 (germline): LGHDT, YNNKEL (reference sequence).

This clonotype was detected a few times. The chain employs TRBV5-1 and TRBJ2-3; D is unclear. This CDR3 contains 17 residues. The V and J ends lost 3 bases and 1 base respectively, with 18 bases between them. CDR1 is SGHRS and CDR2 is YFSETQ in the germline V gene. The CDR3 loop is CASSSQGPGMGTDTQYF. CDR3 nucleotides: TGCGCCAGCAGCTCCCAAGGTCCTGGGATGGGCACAGATACGCAGTATTTT.

The chain combines TRBV7-9 with TRBJ2-7; D possibly corresponds to TRBD2 (6 bases). The closer fit of TRBJ2-4 to the DNA end suggests the J call may be wrong. Germline V gene data show CDR1 as SEHNR and CDR2 as FQNEAQ (reference sequence). The CDR3 runs to 14 residues. CDR3 amino acids: CASSLRGKGNIQYF. CDR3 sequence (DNA): TGTGCCAGCAGCTTACGCGGGAAAGGAAACATTCAGTACTTC.

The chain combines TRBV14 with TRBJ2-5; 7 nucleotides align to TRBD1. Trimming removed 3 bases from V and 9 bases from J; junction bases left unmatched: 13. The CDR3 has 15 residues. Germline loops: CDR1 SGHDN, CDR2 FVKESK. The CDR3 sequence: CASSQAGTAKGAQYF. The CDR3 DNA reads TGTGCCAGCAGCCAGGCCGGGACAGCGAAGGGGGCCCAGTACTTC.

CDR3 amino acids: CASSDRGLEDEAQYF. CDR3 bases: TGTGCCAGCAGCGATAGGGGGCTAGAGGATGAGGCCCAGTACTTC. This chain joins TRBV13 and TRBJ2-5, with 7 positions matching TRBD1. The CDR3 has 15 residues. The junction had 15 bases not matched to a gene; V was cut back by 5 bases and J by 9 bases. The germline gives CDR1 PRHDT, CDR2 FYEKMQ (reference sequence). The variable domain in full, with the rest retrieved from reference TRBV13 and TRBJ2-5, is AAGVIQSPRHLIKEKRETATLKCYPIPRHDTVYWYQQGPGQDPQFLISFYEKMQSDKGSIPDRFSAQQFSDYHSELNMSSLELGDSALYFCASSDRGLEDEAQYFGPGTRLLVL.

The genes are TRBV7-9 and TRBJ1-2; perhaps TRBD1 as D (5 bases). CDR1 SEHNR and CDR2 FQNEAQ come from the germline V gene (reference sequence). The CDR3 has 16 residues. V lost 1 base and J 7 bases, leaving 19 bases between the germline ends. The CDR3 region has the DNA TGTGCCAGCAGCTTAGATTCGGCAGGGAGGTATATTGGCTACACCTTC. This translates into CASSLDSAGRYIGYTF. Full variable domain (outside the CDR3, taken from reference TRBV7-9 and TRBJ1-2): DTGVSQNPRHKITKRGQNVTFRCDPISEHNRLYWYRQTLGQGPEFLTYFQNEAQLEKSRLLSDRFSAERPKGSFSTLEIQRTEQGDSAMYLCASSLDSAGRYIGYTFGSGTRLTVV.

The CDR3 is CASSRQESTNEKLFF. CDR3 bases: TGCGCCAGCAGCCGTCAGGAGTCAACTAATGAAAAACTGTTTTTT. V gene TRBV5-1 combines with J gene TRBJ1-4; D is ambiguous. The V end was cut by 4 bases, the J end by 0 bases, with 10 bases between. The CDR3 runs 15 residues. Germline V gives CDR1 SGHRS, CDR2 YFSETQ.

The genes are TRBV27 and TRBJ2-1; the match to TRBD2 covers 11 bases. There are 16 residues in the CDR3. Germline lookup yields CDR1 MNHEY and CDR2 SMNVEV (reference sequence). After removal of 1 base from V and 10 bases from J, the junction contained 9 bases not matched to a gene. CDR3 region: CASSLWGSGRAGEQFF. CDR3 in DNA: TGTGCCAGCAGTTTATGGGGTAGCGGGAGGGCCGGGGAGCAGTTCTTC.

V gene TRBV15 combines with J gene TRBJ2-4; D tentatively fits TRBD1 or TRBD2 (5 bases each). CDR1 LNHNV and CDR2 YYDKDF come from the germline V gene (reference sequence). Trimming removed 6 bases at V and 7 bases at J, with 16 bases between. There are 14 residues in the CDR3. The CDR3 DNA is TGTGCCACCAGTCCCGGACTTTCAGGGAACATTCAGTACTTC. This codes for CATSPGLSGNIQYF.

The count of this clonotype is one. The rearrangement links TRBV7-2 to TRBJ1-6, with D perhaps TRBD1 (5 bases). CDR1 and CDR2 from the germline V gene are SGHTA and FQGNSA. The CDR3 covers 15 residues. The V and J ends lost 5 bases and 7 bases respectively, with 15 bases between them. The CDR3 reads CASSRRGGSNSPLHF. CDR3 in DNA: TGTGCCAGCAGCCGACGGGGGGGTTCGAATTCACCCCTCCACTTT.

The rearrangement uses TRBV20-1 and TRBJ2-5, with D tentatively TRBD2 (5 bases). The V and J ends lost 0 bases and 5 bases respectively, with 13 bases between them. The CDR3 has 14 residues. In germline, CDR1 is DFQATT, CDR2 SNEGSKA (reference sequence). In DNA, the CDR3 is TGCAGTGCTAGAGACCCGACTTTAGCGGAGACCCAGTACTTC. Protein: CSARDPTLAETQYF.

This chain links TRBV4-3 with TRBJ1-2; no reliable D call. The CDR3 is made up of 12 amino acids. V was clipped by 8 bases and J by 6 bases, with 13 bases between them. Germline values: CDR1 LGHNA, CDR2 YSLEER. For the CDR3, the DNA is TGCGCCAGCGGACTAAGGGCAGATGGCTACACCTTC. Protein: CASGLRADGYTF.

This chain connects TRBV5-6 to TRBJ1-2; no clear D gene. Germline lookup yields CDR1 SGHDT and CDR2 YYEEEE. The CDR3 has 16 residues. V was clipped by 2 bases and J by 1 base, with 15 bases between them. CDR3 protein: CASSFFSFGSNYGYTF. The CDR3 coding sequence is TGTGCCAGCAGCTTCTTCTCCTTCGGTAGTAACTATGGCTACACCTTC.

V gene TRBV5-6 combines with J gene TRBJ2-5, with D tentatively TRBD2 (6 bases). The V gene lost 7 bases and the J gene lost 5 bases, with 21 bases spanning the gap. CDR3 size: 15 residues. The V gene's germline CDR1 is SGHDT and CDR2 YYEEEE. CDR3 amino acids: CASRDSREGGETQYF. CDR3 DNA sequence: TGTGCCAGCCGGGACTCCAGGGAAGGAGGGGAGACCCAGTACTTC.